This T cell receptor (beta chain) was recorded in a study of cytomegalovirus exposure and HLA in healthy donors. Comments on this clone: Its antigen is as yet unknown.

V gave up 6 bases and J gave up 4 bases, with 15 bases separating them. CDR3 length: 15 amino acids. CDR1 and CDR2 (germline): SNHLY, FYNNEI. Study-level points and caveats: Most of the CMV-associated TCR beta chains (in a later analysis) appeared to be HLA-restricted.

The PCR had 60 Vbeta and 13 Jbeta primers. The repertoire was sequenced with immunoSEQ multiplex PCR; TCRdb's copy has only in-frame clones and lacks some. The sample contains approximately 37,000 clones, approximately 86% of which appear only once. This receptor was taken from a woman between 18 and 30 years old in good health and CMV-seropositive. The sample comprised PBMCs. V usage is TRBV2 and J usage is TRBJ2-2, with D maybe TRBD2 (6 bases). The CDR3 region is CASRHNREPTGELFF. CDR3 sequence (DNA): TGTGCCAGCAGGCACAACCGGGAGCCCACCGGGGAGCTGTTTTTT.